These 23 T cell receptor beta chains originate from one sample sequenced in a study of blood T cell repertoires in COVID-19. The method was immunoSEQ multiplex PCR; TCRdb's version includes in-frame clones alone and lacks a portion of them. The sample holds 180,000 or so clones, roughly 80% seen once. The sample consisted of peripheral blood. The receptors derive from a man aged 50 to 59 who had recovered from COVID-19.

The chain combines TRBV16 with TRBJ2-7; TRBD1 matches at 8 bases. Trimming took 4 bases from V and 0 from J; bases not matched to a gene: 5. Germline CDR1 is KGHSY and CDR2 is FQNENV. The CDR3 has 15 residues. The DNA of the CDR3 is TGTGCCAGCAGCCTGACAGGGGCCCTCTCCTACGAGCAGTACTTC. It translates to CASSLTGALSYEQYF.

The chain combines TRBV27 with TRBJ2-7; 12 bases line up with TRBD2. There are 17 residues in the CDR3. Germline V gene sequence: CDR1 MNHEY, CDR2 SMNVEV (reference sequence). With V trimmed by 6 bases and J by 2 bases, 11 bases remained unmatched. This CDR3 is CASRTSGTSGLPYEQYF. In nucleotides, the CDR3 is TGTGCCAGCAGGACCTCCGGGACTAGCGGGTTACCCTACGAGCAGTACTTC.

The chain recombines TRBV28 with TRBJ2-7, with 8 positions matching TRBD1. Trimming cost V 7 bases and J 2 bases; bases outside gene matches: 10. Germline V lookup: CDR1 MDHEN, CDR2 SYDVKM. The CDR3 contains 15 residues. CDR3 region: CASTQVRDRTYEQYF. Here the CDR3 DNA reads TGTGCCAGCACCCAGGTCCGGGACAGGACCTACGAGCAGTACTTC.

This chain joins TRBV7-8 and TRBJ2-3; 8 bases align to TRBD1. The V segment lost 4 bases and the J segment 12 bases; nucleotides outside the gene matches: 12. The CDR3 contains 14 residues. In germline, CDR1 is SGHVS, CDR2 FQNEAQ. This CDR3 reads CASSSSAQGAPQYF. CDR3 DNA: TGTGCCAGCAGCTCAAGCGCCCAGGGGGCCCCCCAGTATTTT.

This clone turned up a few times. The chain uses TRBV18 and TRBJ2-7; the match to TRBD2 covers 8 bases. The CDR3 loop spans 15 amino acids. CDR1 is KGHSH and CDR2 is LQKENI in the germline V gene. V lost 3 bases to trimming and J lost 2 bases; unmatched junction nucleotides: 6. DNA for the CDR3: TGTGCCAGCTCACCCACGGGAGGGAATACCTACGAGCAGTACTTC. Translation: CASSPTGGNTYEQYF.

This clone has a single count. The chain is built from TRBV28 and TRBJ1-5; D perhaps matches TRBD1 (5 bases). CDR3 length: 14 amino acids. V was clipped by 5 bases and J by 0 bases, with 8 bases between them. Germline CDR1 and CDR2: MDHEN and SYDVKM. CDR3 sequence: CASSQGHSNQPQHF. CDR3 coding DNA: TGTGCCAGCAGTCAGGGTCATAGCAATCAGCCCCAGCATTTT.

The CDR3 is CATSREVAGIYEQYF. The CDR3 DNA follows: TGTGCCACCAGCAGAGAGGTGGCAGGGATTTACGAGCAGTACTTC. V gene TRBV15 combines with J gene TRBJ2-7, with a possible D match to TRBD1 (5 bases). CDR1 is LNHNV and CDR2 is YYDKDF in the germline V gene (reference sequence). Trimming cost V 0 bases and J 4 bases, with 13 bases left between them. The CDR3 totals 15 residues.

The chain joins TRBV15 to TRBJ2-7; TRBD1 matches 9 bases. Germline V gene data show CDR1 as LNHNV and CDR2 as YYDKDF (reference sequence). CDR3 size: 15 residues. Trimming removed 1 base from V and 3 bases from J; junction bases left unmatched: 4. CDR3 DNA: TGTGCCACCAGCAGAGGGGGACAGGGTTACTACGAGCAGTACTTC. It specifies CATSRGGQGYYEQYF.

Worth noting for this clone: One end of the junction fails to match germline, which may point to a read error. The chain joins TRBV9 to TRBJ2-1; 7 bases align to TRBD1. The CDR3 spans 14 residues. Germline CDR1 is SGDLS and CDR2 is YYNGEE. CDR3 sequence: CTSSPGTDRQEQFF. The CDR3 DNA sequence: TGTACCAGCAGCCCTGGGACAGATCGGCAGGAGCAGTTCTTC.

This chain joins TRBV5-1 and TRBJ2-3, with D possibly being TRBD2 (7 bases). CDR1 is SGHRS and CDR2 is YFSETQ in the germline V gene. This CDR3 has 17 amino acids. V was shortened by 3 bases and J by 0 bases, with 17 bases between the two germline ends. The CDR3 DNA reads TGCGCCAGCAGCTCGGGCGGGGGCGCATGGAGCACAGATACGCAGTATTTT. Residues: CASSSGGGAWSTDTQYF. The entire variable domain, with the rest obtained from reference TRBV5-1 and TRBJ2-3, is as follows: KAGVTQTPRYLIKTRGQQVTLSCSPISGHRSVSWYQQTPGQGLQFLFEYFSETQRNKGNFPGRFSGRQFSNSRSEMNVSTLELGDSALYLCASSSGGGAWSTDTQYFGPGTRLTVL.

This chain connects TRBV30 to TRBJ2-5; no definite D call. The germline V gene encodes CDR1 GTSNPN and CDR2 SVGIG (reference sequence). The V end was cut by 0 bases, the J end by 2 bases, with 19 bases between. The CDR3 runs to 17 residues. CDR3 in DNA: TGTGCCTGGAGTGTACGATTTTCATCAGTACTACAAGAGACCCAGTACTTC. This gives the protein CAWSVRFSSVLQETQYF.

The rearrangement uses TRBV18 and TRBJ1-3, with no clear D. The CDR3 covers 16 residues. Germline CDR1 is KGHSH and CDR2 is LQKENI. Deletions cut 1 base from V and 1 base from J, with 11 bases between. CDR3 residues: CASSPQVGGSGNTIYF. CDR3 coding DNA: TGTGCCAGCTCACCACAGGTGGGAGGTTCTGGAAACACCATATATTTT.

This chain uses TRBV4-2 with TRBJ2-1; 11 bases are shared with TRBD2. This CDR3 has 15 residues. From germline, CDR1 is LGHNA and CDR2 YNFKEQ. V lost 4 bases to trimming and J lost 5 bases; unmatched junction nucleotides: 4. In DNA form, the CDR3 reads TGTGCCAGCAGCCCCGGGACTAGCGGCGACAATGAGCAGTTCTTC. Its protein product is CASSPGTSGDNEQFF.

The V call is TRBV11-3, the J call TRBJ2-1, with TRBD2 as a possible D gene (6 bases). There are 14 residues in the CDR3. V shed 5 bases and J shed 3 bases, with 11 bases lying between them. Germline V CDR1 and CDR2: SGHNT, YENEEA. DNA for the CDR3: TGTGCCAGCAGCCCCGGGGGATTCTACAATGAGCAGTTCTTC. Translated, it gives CASSPGGFYNEQFF.

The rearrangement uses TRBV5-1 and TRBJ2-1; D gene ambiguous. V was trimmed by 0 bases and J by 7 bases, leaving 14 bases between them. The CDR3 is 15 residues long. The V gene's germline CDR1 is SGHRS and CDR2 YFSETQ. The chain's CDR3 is CASSLALHSVNEQFF. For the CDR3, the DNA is TGCGCCAGCAGCTTGGCGCTTCATTCGGTGAATGAGCAGTTCTTC.

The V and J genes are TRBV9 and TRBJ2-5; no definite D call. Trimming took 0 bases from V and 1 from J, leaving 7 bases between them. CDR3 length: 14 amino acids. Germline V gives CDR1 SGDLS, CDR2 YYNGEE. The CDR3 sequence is CASSVGIAQETQYF. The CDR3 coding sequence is TGTGCCAGCAGCGTAGGTATAGCCCAAGAGACCCAGTACTTC.

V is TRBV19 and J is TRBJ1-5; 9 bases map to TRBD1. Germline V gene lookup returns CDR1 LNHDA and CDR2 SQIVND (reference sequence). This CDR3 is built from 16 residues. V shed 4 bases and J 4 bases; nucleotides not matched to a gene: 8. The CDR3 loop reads CASSKDRGSTNQPQHF. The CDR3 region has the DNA TGTGCCAGTAGTAAGGACAGGGGTTCGACAAATCAGCCCCAGCATTTT. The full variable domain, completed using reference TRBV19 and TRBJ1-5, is DGGITQSPKYLFRKEGQNVTLSCEQNLNHDAMYWYRQDPGQGLRLIYYSQIVNDFQKGDIAEGYSVSREKKESFPLTVTSAQKNPTAFYLCASSKDRGSTNQPQHFGDGTRLSIL.

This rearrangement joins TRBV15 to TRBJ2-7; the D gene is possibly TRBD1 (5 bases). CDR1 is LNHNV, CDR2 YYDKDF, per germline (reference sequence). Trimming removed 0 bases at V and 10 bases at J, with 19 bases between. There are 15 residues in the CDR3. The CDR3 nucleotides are TGTGCCACCAGCAGAGATCAGGCAGGGCCAGACGCTCAGTACTTC. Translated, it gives CATSRDQAGPDAQYF.

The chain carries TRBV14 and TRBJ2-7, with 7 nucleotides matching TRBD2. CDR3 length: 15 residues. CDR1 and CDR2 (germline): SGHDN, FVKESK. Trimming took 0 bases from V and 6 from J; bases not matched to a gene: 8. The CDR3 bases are TGTGCCAGCAGCCAAGAGTGGACTAGAAGCTCCGAGCAGTACTTC. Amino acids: CASSQEWTRSSEQYF.

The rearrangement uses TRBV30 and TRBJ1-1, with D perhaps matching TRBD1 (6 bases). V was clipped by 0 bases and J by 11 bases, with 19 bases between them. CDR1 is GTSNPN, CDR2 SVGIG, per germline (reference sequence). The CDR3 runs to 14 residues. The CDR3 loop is CAWSVMVGAGVAFF. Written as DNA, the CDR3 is TGTGCCTGGAGTGTAATGGTGGGGGCGGGGGTCGCTTTCTTT.

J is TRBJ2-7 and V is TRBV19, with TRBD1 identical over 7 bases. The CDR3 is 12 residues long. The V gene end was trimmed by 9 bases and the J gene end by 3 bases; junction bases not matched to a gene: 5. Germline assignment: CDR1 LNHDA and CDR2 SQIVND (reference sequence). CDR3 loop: CARGTALYEQYF. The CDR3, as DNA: TGTGCCAGAGGGACAGCCCTCTACGAGCAGTACTTC. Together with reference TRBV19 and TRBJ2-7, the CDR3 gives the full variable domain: DGGITQSPKYLFRKEGQNVTLSCEQNLNHDAMYWYRQDPGQGLRLIYYSQIVNDFQKGDIAEGYSVSREKKESFPLTVTSAQKNPTAFYLCARGTALYEQYFGPGTRLTVT.

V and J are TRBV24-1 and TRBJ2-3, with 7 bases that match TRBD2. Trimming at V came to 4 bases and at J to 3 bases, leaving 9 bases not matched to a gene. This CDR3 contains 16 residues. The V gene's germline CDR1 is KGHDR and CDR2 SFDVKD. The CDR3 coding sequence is TGTGCCACCAGTGACCTACGGGAGGTGGGGACAGATACGCAGTATTTT. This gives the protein CATSDLREVGTDTQYF.

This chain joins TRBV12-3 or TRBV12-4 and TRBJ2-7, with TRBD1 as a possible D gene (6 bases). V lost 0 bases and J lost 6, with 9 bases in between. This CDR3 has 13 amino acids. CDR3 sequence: CASSLAQGSEQYF. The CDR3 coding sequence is TGTGCCAGCAGTTTAGCGCAGGGGAGCGAGCAGTACTTC.